Presented here are 8 T cell receptor beta chains from one specimen sequenced in a study of cytomegalovirus exposure and HLA in healthy donors. Here immunoSEQ multiplex PCR was the method, and the copy in TCRdb shows in-frame clones only, minus some. This sample has approximately 190,000 clones, with about 80% found just once. The sample consisted of PBMCs. Receptors were obtained from a man between 18 and 35 years old in good health and CMV-seropositive.

A single count supports this clone. V and J are TRBV9 and TRBJ1-4, with 9 bases fitting TRBD1. The germline V gene encodes CDR1 SGDLS and CDR2 YYNGEE. Trimming took 3 bases from V and 8 from J; bases not matched to a gene: 5. This CDR3 has 14 residues. In DNA, the CDR3 is TGTGCCAGCAGCGGGTGGGACAGGGACGAAAAACTGTTTTTT. Protein sequence: CASSGWDRDEKLFF.

V usage is TRBV4-2 and J usage is TRBJ2-7; TRBD2 matches at 9 bases. The germline CDR1 and CDR2 sequences are LGHNA and YNFKEQ. Trimming removed 2 bases from V and 1 base from J; junction bases left unmatched: 6. This CDR3 has 16 amino acids. CDR3 in amino acids: CASSQPTTSGSYEQYF. In DNA, the CDR3 is TGTGCCAGCAGCCAACCCACGACTAGCGGATCCTACGAGCAGTACTTC.

This sequence joins TRBV9 and TRBJ2-7, with TRBD2 matching over 15 bases. The CDR3 spans 14 residues. With 2 bases clipped from V and 6 bases from J, the junction kept 0 bases outside the gene matches. From germline, CDR1 is SGDLS and CDR2 YYNGEE. In nucleotides, the CDR3 is TGTGCCAGCAGCGTGGGACTAGCGGGAGGCGAGCAGTACTTC. Residues: CASSVGLAGGEQYF.

In this sample, this clone turned up once. The chain employs TRBV11-2 and TRBJ2-5; perhaps TRBD2 as D (5 bases). CDR1 SGHAT and CDR2 FQNNGV come from the germline V gene. V lost 4 bases to trimming and J lost 9 bases, with 12 bases between them. CDR3 length: 12 residues. For the CDR3, the DNA is TGTGCCAGCAGCTCGAGGGCCGGTCCCCAGTACTTC. Translation: CASSSRAGPQYF. Complete variable domain (other parts from reference TRBV11-2 and TRBJ2-5): EAGVAQSPRYKIIEKRQSVAFWCNPISGHATLYWYQQILGQGPKLLIQFQNNGVVDDSQLPKDRFSAERLKGVDSTLKIQPAKLEDSAVYLCASSSRAGPQYFGPGTRLLVL.

V is TRBV6-5 and J is TRBJ1-2, with D hard to call. With 6 bases removed from V and 0 bases from J, the gap between germline ends came to 11 bases. CDR3 length equals 14 residues. Germline values: CDR1 MNHEY, CDR2 SVGAGI. CDR3 DNA: TGTGCCAGCAGCGACGGACTGCCTAACTATGGCTACACCTTC. Translation gives CASSDGLPNYGYTF.

This clone has just a few counts. Other nucleotide sequences from this sample produce the same CDR3. The gene calls are TRBV27 and TRBJ2-3; no reliable D call. The V gene lost 6 bases and the J gene lost 2 bases, with 3 bases spanning the gap. Germline values: CDR1 MNHEY, CDR2 SMNVEV (reference sequence). The CDR3 sequence is 11 residues long. The CDR3 nucleotides read TGTGCCAGCAGGGCCACAGATACGCAGTATTTT. Its translation is CASRATDTQYF.

The chain links TRBV6-6 to TRBJ2-1, with D hard to call. Trimming cost V 4 bases and J 4 bases, with 11 bases left between them. The CDR3 sequence is 14 residues long. CDR1 and CDR2 (germline): MNHNY, SVGAGI (reference sequence). CDR3 amino acids: CASSWQTTYNEQFF. In DNA, the CDR3 is TGTGCCAGCAGTTGGCAGACGACATACAATGAGCAGTTCTTC.

This chain joins TRBV4-3 and TRBJ1-3; D gene ambiguous. Trimming pared 4 bases from V and 0 bases from J, leaving 19 bases between. Per germline, CDR1 LGHNA and CDR2 YSLEER. CDR3 length: 18 amino acids. The CDR3 nucleotides are TGCGCCAGCAGCCTTACCCGGAGGGATTCACGCTCTGGAAACACCATATATTTT. Translation gives CASSLTRRDSRSGNTIYF.